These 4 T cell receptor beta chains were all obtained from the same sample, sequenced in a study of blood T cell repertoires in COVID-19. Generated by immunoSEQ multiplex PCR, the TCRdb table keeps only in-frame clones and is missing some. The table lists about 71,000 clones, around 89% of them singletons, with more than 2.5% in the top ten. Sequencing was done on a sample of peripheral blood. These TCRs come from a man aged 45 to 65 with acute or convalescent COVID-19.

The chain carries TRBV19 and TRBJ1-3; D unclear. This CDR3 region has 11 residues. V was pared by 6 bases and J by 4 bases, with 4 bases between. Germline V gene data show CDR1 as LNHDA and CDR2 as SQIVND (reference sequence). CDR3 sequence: CASRGGNTIYF. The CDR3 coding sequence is TGTGCCAGTAGGGGCGGAAACACCATATATTTT.

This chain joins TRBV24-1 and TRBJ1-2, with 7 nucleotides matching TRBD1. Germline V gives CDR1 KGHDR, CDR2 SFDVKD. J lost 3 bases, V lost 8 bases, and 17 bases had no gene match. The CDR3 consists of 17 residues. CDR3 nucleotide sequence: TGTGCCACCATCGATCCGGGACAGAAAAAGAGGTACTATGGCTACACCTTC. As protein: CATIDPGQKKRYYGYTF.

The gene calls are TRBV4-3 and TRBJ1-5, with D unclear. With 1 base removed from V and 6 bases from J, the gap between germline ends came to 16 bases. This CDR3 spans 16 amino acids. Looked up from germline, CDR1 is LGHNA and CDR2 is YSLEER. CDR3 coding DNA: TGCGCCAGCAGCCAAGCTACGTCCGAAGCCGGTCAGCCCCAGCATTTT. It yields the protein CASSQATSEAGQPQHF.

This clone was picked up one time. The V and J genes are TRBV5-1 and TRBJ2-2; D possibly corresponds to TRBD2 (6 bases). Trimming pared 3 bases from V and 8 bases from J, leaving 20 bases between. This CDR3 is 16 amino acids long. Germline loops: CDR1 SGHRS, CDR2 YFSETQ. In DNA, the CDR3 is TGCGCCAGCAGCTGGGATACTAGCCCCTCAACTGGGGAGCTGTTTTTT. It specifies CASSWDTSPSTGELFF.